This T cell receptor (beta chain) was sequenced in a study of T cell responses to AZD1222 COVID-19 vaccine. Trimming cost V 3 bases and J 5 bases; bases outside gene matches: 9. CDR1 and CDR2 (germline): SEHNR, FQNEAQ (reference sequence). CDR3 length: 15 amino acids. Assay used: immunoSEQ multiplex PCR; TCRdb lists only in-frame clones, some missing. Here the sample spans 120,000 to 150,000 clones, around 89% being singletons. The chain uses TRBV7-9 and TRBJ1-1; 7 nucleotides match TRBD1. The starting material was peripheral blood, obtained on day 0 of MenACWY control vaccination. The TCR originated in an adult in good health. The CDR3 DNA follows: TGTGCCAGCAGCTTCACCCAGGGGGTCTGGACTGAAGCTTTCTTT. As protein: CASSFTQGVWTEAFF.